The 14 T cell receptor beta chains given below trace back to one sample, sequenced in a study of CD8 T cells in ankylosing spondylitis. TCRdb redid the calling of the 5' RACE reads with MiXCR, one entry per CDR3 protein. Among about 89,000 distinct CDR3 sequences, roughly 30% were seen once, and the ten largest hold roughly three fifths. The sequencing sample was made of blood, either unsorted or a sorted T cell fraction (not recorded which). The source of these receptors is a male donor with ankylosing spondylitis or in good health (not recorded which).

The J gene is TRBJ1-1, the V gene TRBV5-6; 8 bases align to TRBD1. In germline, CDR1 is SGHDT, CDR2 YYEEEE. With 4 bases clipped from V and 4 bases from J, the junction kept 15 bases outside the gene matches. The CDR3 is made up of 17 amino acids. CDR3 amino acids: CASSLYGQGILSTEAFF. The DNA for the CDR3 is TGTGCCAGCAGCCTTTACGGACAGGGTATCCTGAGCACTGAAGCTTTCTTT.

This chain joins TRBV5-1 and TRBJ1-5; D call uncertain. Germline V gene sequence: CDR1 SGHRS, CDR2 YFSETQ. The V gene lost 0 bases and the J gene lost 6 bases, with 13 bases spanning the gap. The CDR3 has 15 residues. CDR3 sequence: CASSLEGRHGQPQHF. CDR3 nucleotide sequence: TGCGCCAGCAGCTTGGAGGGTAGGCATGGTCAGCCCCAGCATTTT.

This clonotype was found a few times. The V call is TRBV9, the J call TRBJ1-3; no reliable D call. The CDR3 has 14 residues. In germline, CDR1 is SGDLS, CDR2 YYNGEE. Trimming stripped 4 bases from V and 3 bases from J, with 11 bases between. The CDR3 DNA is TGTGCCAGCAGCCCAGGACCTGGTGGAAACACCATATATTTT. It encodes CASSPGPGGNTIYF. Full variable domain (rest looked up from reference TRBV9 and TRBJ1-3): DSGVTQTPKHLITATGQRVTLRCSPRSGDLSVYWYQQSLDQGLQFLIQYYNGEERAKGNILERFSAQQFPDLHSELNLSSLELGDSALYFCASSPGPGGNTIYFGEGSWLTVV.

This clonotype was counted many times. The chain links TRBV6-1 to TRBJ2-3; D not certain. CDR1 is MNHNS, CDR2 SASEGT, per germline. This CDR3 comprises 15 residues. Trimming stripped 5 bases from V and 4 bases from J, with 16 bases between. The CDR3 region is CASSPRITPPDTQYF. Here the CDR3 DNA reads TGTGCCAGCAGTCCCCGGATCACACCTCCAGATACGCAGTATTTT.

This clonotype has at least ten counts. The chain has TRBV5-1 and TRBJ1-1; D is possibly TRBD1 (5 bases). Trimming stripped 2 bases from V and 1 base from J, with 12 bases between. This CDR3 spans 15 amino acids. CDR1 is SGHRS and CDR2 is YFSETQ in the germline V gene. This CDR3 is CASSFYSGGNTEAFF. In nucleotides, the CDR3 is TGCGCCAGCAGCTTTTACTCTGGGGGGAACACTGAAGCTTTCTTT. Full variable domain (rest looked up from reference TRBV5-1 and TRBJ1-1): KAGVTQTPRYLIKTRGQQVTLSCSPISGHRSVSWYQQTPGQGLQFLFEYFSETQRNKGNFPGRFSGRQFSNSRSEMNVSTLELGDSALYLCASSFYSGGNTEAFFGQGTRLTVV.

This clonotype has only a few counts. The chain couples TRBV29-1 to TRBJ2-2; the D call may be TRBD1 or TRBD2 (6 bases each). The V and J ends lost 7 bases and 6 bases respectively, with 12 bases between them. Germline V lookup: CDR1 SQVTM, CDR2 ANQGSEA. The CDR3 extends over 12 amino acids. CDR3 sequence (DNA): TGCAGCGGGACGAGGGGGGCCGGGGAGCTGTTTTTT. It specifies CSGTRGAGELFF.

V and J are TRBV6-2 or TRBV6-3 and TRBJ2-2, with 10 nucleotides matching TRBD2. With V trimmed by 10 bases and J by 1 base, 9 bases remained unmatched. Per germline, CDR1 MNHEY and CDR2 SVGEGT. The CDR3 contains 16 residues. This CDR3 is CAIRGLAEENTGELFF. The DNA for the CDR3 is TGTGCCATACGTGGACTAGCGGAGGAGAACACCGGGGAGCTGTTTTTT.

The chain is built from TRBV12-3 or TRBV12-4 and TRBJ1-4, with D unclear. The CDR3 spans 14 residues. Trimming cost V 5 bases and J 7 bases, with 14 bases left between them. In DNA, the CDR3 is TGTGCCAGCAGTGAAGTTATCTTGGGTGAAAAACTGTTTTTT. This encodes CASSEVILGEKLFF.

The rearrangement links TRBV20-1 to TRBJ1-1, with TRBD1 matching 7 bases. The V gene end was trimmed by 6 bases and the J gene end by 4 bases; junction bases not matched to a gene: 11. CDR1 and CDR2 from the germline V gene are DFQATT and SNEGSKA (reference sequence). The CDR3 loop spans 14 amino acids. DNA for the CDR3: TGCAGTGCCGGGGAGGGGGCAAAACGCACTGAAGCTTTCTTT. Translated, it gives CSAGEGAKRTEAFF.

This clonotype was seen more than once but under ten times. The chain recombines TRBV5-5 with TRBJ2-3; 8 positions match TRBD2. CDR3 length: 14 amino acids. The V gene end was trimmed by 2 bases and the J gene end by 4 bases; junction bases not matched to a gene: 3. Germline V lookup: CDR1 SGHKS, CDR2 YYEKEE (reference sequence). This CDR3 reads CASSLLAEADTQYF. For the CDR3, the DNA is TGTGCCAGCAGCTTACTAGCGGAGGCAGATACGCAGTATTTT.

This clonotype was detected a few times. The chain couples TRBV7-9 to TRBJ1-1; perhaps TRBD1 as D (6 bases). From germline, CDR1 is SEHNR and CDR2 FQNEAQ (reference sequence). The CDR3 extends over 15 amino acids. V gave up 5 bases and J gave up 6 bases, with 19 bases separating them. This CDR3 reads CASSISGTRQPEAFF. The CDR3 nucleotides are TGTGCCAGCAGCATCTCCGGGACAAGGCAACCTGAAGCTTTCTTT. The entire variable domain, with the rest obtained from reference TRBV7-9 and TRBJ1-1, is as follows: DTGVSQNPRHKITKRGQNVTFRCDPISEHNRLYWYRQTLGQGPEFLTYFQNEAQLEKSRLLSDRFSAERPKGSFSTLEIQRTEQGDSAMYLCASSISGTRQPEAFFGQGTRLTVV.

The CDR3 spells CASSVGSRETQYF. The CDR3 coding sequence is TGTGCCAGCAGCGTTGGTTCGCGGGAGACCCAGTACTTC. This chain links TRBV9 with TRBJ2-5; no firm D call. The CDR3 runs to 13 residues. The V end was cut by 2 bases, the J end by 5 bases, with 10 bases between. The germline V gene has CDR1 SGDLS and CDR2 YYNGEE.

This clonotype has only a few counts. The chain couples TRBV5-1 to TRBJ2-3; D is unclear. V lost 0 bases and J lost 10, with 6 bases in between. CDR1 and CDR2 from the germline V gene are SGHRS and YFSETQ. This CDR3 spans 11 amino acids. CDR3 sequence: CASSLGWAQYF. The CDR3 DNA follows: TGCGCCAGCAGCTTGGGGTGGGCGCAGTATTTT.

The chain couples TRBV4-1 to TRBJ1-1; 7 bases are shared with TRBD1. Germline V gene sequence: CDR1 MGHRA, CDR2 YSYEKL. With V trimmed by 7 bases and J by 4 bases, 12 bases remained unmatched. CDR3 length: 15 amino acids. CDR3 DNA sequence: TGCGCCAGCAAGGGCAGGGGGTTTGATAGCACTGAAGCTTTCTTT. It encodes CASKGRGFDSTEAFF.